The rows below give T cell receptor beta chains drawn from one sample of a study of identical twins. MiXCR, run by TCRdb on the 5' RACE reads, gives a single entry per CDR3 protein. Among 500,000 to 600,000 distinct CDR3 sequences listed, around 20% were seen once. The data were also submitted as part of a second study, on T cells expressing NK-cell markers.

The sample consisted of CD4+ T cells sorted from blood. Source of these receptors: a woman aged 18-29 years in good health. Each CDR3 is given with its conserved first and last residue. A D gene is named only where the DNA matches it firmly. Some rows have no size entry. The others give once, few or many, or a class for an expanded clone.

d_gene	v_gene	len	abundance	j_gene	CDR3aa	CDR3nt
TRBD1	TRBV6-5	13	.	TRBJ2-7	CASSYGTGYEQYF	TGTGCCAGCAGTTACGGGACAGGGTACGAGCAGTACTTC
.	TRBV4-2	17	.	TRBJ2-1	CASSQDATGVSYNEQFF	TGTGCCAGCAGCCAAGATGCAACGGGGGTGTCCTACAATGAGCAGTTCTTC
.	TRBV20-1	13	.	TRBJ2-7	CSAVPGFSYEQYF	TGCAGTGCTGTTCCAGGGTTCTCCTACGAGCAGTACTTC
.	TRBV6-6	10	.	TRBJ2-1	CASRYLEQFF	TGTGCCAGCAGGTACCTCGAGCAGTTCTTC
.	TRBV12-3/TRBV12-4	14	few	TRBJ2-7	CASSLALSSYEQYF	TGTGCCAGCAGTTTGGCACTGAGCTCCTACGAGCAGTACTTC
TRBD2	TRBV2	14	.	TRBJ2-3	CASSGDVYTDTQYF	TGTGCCAGTAGCGGGGACGTTTACACAGATACGCAGTATTTT
.	TRBV12-3/TRBV12-4	13	.	TRBJ2-1	CASSVPSENEQFF	TGTGCCAGCAGTGTCCCTAGCGAGAATGAGCAGTTCTTC
.	TRBV20-1	13	.	TRBJ1-6	CSAREGGGSPLHF	TGCAGTGCTAGGGAAGGGGGAGGTTCACCCCTCCACTTT
.	TRBV12-3/TRBV12-4	15	.	TRBJ2-3	CASSLRGHGFYTQYF	TGTGCCAGCAGTTTACGGGGCCATGGGTTTTATACGCAGTATTTT
.	TRBV5-1	13	.	TRBJ2-5	CASSFGFQETQYF	TGCGCCAGCAGCTTTGGTTTCCAAGAGACCCAGTACTTC
TRBD1	TRBV7-2	14	few	TRBJ2-7	CASSLDRGHYEQYF	TGTGCCAGCAGCTTAGACAGGGGGCACTACGAGCAGTACTTC
TRBD2	TRBV3-1	15	few	TRBJ2-7	CASSHASGGTYEQYF	TGTGCCAGCAGCCACGCTAGCGGGGGGACCTACGAGCAGTACTTC
.	TRBV20-1	14	.	TRBJ1-1	CSASPGSIDTEAFF	TGCAGTGCCAGCCCCGGTTCGATAGACACTGAAGCTTTCTTT
.	TRBV12-3/TRBV12-4	11	.	TRBJ1-1	CASTAQGGAFF	TGTGCCAGCACCGCCCAGGGAGGAGCTTTCTTT
.	TRBV29-1	10	.	TRBJ1-2	CSVYSYGYTF	TGCAGCGTTTACAGCTATGGCTACACCTTC
.	TRBV6-5	19	few	TRBJ1-6	CASSYTGTPRGIMGSPLHF	TGTGCCAGCAGTTACACCGGGACCCCCAGGGGTATTATGGGTTCACCCCTCCACTTT
TRBD1	TRBV3-1	16	few	TRBJ2-7	CASSRSDRTNSYEQYF	TGTGCCAGCAGCCGCTCGGACAGGACAAATTCCTACGAGCAGTACTTC
.	TRBV9	14	few	TRBJ2-7	CASSVGYFPYEQYF	TGTGCCAGCAGCGTAGGGTACTTTCCCTACGAGCAGTACTTC
TRBD1	TRBV12-3/TRBV12-4	13	few	TRBJ1-2	CASTQGARYGYTF	TGTGCCAGCACGCAGGGGGCTAGGTATGGCTACACCTTC
.	TRBV4-1	14	few	TRBJ2-3	CASSLFWGTDTQYF	TGCGCCAGCAGCCTTTTTTGGGGCACAGATACGCAGTATTTT
.	TRBV7-9	14	many	TRBJ2-1	CASSQSGRRGEQFF	TGTGCCAGCAGCCAGAGCGGCAGGAGGGGTGAGCAGTTCTTC
.	TRBV7-6	15	.	TRBJ1-2	CASSLGAGRLDGYTF	TGTGCCAGCAGCTTAGGTGCAGGGAGATTAGATGGCTACACCTTC
.	TRBV20-1	12	few	TRBJ2-1	CSANGEGREQFF	TGCAGTGCTAACGGCGAGGGGAGGGAGCAGTTCTTC
.	TRBV9	14	few	TRBJ1-1	CASSAHVGNTEAFF	TGTGCCAGCAGCGCCCACGTCGGGAACACTGAAGCTTTCTTT
.	TRBV6-2/TRBV6-3	17	few	TRBJ2-7	CASSYPTLRDKSYEQYF	TGTGCCAGCAGTTACCCAACTCTTCGGGACAAATCCTACGAGCAGTACTTC
.	TRBV5-1	14	few	TRBJ1-1	CASSPPGPNTEAFF	TGCGCCAGCAGCCCCCCGGGGCCGAACACTGAAGCTTTCTTT
.	TRBV20-1	16	.	TRBJ2-7	CSANLRNRGRSYEQYF	TGCAGTGCTAACCTCCGGAATAGAGGTCGTTCCTACGAGCAGTACTTC
.	TRBV4-3	15	few	TRBJ1-3	CASSQGVGPGNTIYF	TGCGCCAGCAGCCAAGGGGTGGGGCCCGGAAACACCATATATTTT
.	TRBV7-9	13	many	TRBJ1-1	CASSQDRNTEAFF	TGTGCCAGCAGCCAGGACAGGAACACTGAAGCTTTCTTT
.	TRBV29-1	12	.	TRBJ2-5	CSVEEEAETQYF	TGCAGCGTTGAAGAAGAGGCAGAGACCCAGTACTTC
.	TRBV29-1	12	many	TRBJ2-1	CSSDGWGNEQFF	TGCAGCTCCGATGGATGGGGCAATGAGCAGTTCTTC
.	TRBV3-1	15	few	TRBJ1-6	CASSQARSRNSPLHF	TGTGCCAGCAGCCAAGCACGGTCCCGAAATTCACCCCTCCACTTT
.	TRBV5-1	14	.	TRBJ2-1	CASSQRDSYNEQFF	TGCGCCAGCAGCCAGCGGGACAGCTACAATGAGCAGTTCTTC